This TCR beta chain was sequenced during a study of blood T cell repertoires in COVID-19. Overall study: Sites across the United States, Italy and Spain contributed samples from acute and convalescent COVID-19. The cDNA or gDNA used as material had been derived from T cells, B-cell-depleted T cells, or PBMCs.

Germline CDR1 reads MNHEY; CDR2 reads SMNVEV (reference sequence). Trimming cost V 0 bases and J 7 bases, with 19 bases left between them. The CDR3 has 18 residues. In the original processing: Estimated nucleated cell counts came from reference gene primer amplification. The data were produced by immunoSEQ multiplex PCR, yet TCRdb's version contains in-frame clones alone and is incomplete. The V and J calls and clone size were taken over from that table, and D and trimming were inferred from the DNA. The profile shows 150,000 to 200,000 clones, more than 70% of them singletons. Participant reports of clinical history set cohort assignment.

Sequencing used PBMCs or T cells enriched from blood (not recorded which). J is TRBJ1-6 and V is TRBV27, with a weak D call TRBD1 (6 bases). This clonotype originated in a man aged 35 to 55 who had recovered from COVID-19. The CDR3: CASSLSGAGGAGNSPLHF. Here the CDR3 DNA reads TGTGCCAGCAGTTTATCGGGCGCGGGGGGGGCGGGAAATTCACCCCTCCACTTT.